The next 15 T cell receptor beta chains were all read from a single sample in a study of shared clonotypes between healthy human individuals. Clones were sequenced by immunoSEQ multiplex PCR, and TCRdb holds only the in-frame ones, with some missing. Of over a million clones detected, about 98.5% appear once; the ten largest clones hold 0.36%. The sample was naive CD4+ T cells sorted from blood. Stated subset: CD45RA+ positively selected. Receptors originate from a man aged 25 to 45 in good health.

Turning to this clone: Other nucleotide sequences in the sample specify the same CDR3. The chain recombines TRBV29-1 with TRBJ1-4; the D is unclear. This CDR3 spans 10 amino acids. Deletions cut 4 bases from V and 8 bases from J, with 5 bases between. Germline loops: CDR1 SQVTM, CDR2 ANQGSEA. This CDR3 reads CSVGGEKLFF. The CDR3, as DNA: TGCAGCGTTGGAGGCGAAAAACTGTTTTTT.

The DNA for the CDR3 is TGTGCCAGCAGTTTAGCAGGGGTGACGATGAACACTGAAGCTTTCTTT. Translation gives CASSLAGVTMNTEAFF. This chain uses TRBV27 with TRBJ1-1; TRBD1 is a possible D gene (6 bases). The germline V gene has CDR1 MNHEY and CDR2 SMNVEV (reference sequence). The CDR3 runs to 16 residues. The V and J ends lost 2 bases and 0 bases respectively, with 13 bases between them.

The chain's CDR3 is CASSYSNWGSYNEQFF. The CDR3 DNA follows: TGTGCCAGCAGTTACTCTAATTGGGGATCCTACAATGAGCAGTTCTTC. The rearrangement links TRBV6-5 to TRBJ2-1; no definite D call. CDR1 and CDR2 (germline): MNHEY, SVGAGI. V lost 0 bases and J 1 base, leaving 10 bases between the germline ends. There are 16 residues in the CDR3.

This chain joins TRBV2 and TRBJ2-2; D is unresolved. V lost 4 bases and J 5 bases, leaving 8 bases between the germline ends. Germline loops: CDR1 SNHLY, CDR2 FYNNEI. The CDR3 is made up of 13 amino acids. The CDR3 DNA is TGTGCCAGCAGTGTGAGTAGGACCGGGGAGCTGTTTTTT. Translated, it gives CASSVSRTGELFF. The full variable domain, rest sourced from reference TRBV2 and TRBJ2-2, is EPEVTQTPSHQVTQMGQEVILRCVPISNHLYFYWYRQILGQKVEFLVSFYNNEISEKSEIFDDQFSVERPDGSNFTLKIRSTKLEDSAMYFCASSVSRTGELFFGEGSRLTVL.

The gene calls are TRBV28 and TRBJ2-1; D perhaps matches TRBD2 (6 bases). There are 17 residues in the CDR3. Trimming took 6 bases from V and 0 from J, leaving 18 bases between them. CDR1 is MDHEN and CDR2 is SYDVKM in the germline V gene. CDR3 amino acids: CASRKRDFRSSYNEQFF. In DNA form, the CDR3 reads TGTGCCAGCAGAAAGAGGGACTTTCGAAGCTCCTACAATGAGCAGTTCTTC.

The chain combines TRBV7-8 with TRBJ2-3, with 9 bases matching TRBD1. The CDR3 loop spans 14 amino acids. CDR1 and CDR2 (germline): SGHVS, FQNEAQ. The V and J ends lost 5 bases and 6 bases, in that order; junction bases with no gene match: 6. CDR3: CASSRDRAADTQYF. CDR3 bases: TGTGCCAGCAGCCGGGACAGGGCCGCGGATACGCAGTATTTT.

The CDR3 DNA is TGTGCCAGCTCACCTCAGGGTATCGCTGAAGCTTTCTTT. Translated, it gives CASSPQGIAEAFF. V and J are TRBV18 and TRBJ1-1; D is possibly TRBD1 (5 bases). Trimming stripped 3 bases from V and 6 bases from J, with 11 bases between. The CDR3 consists of 13 residues. Germline CDR1 KGHSH, CDR2 LQKENI.

The CDR3 coding sequence is TGCGCCAGCAGCCAAGATCATCCGGGACTAGCGGGAGCCGTAGATACGCAGTATTTT. Amino acid sequence: CASSQDHPGLAGAVDTQYF. V usage is TRBV4-3 and J usage is TRBJ2-3; 14 nucleotides match TRBD2. J gave up 5 bases and V 0 bases, and 10 bases lay outside the gene matches. Per germline, CDR1 LGHNA and CDR2 YSLEER. The CDR3 runs to 19 residues.

V is TRBV29-1 and J is TRBJ2-7, with 9 nucleotides matching TRBD1. The CDR3 length is 14 residues. Trimming cost V 3 bases and J 1 base; bases outside gene matches: 4. The germline gives CDR1 SQVTM, CDR2 ANQGSEA. The CDR3 here is CSVEGTGRSYEQYF. As DNA, the CDR3 is TGCAGCGTTGAGGGGACAGGGAGGTCCTACGAGCAGTACTTC.

The chain recombines TRBV20-1 with TRBJ2-3, with D hard to call. V was cut by 5 bases and J by 9 bases, with 12 bases left in between. This CDR3 is built from 11 residues. CDR1 and CDR2 (germline): DFQATT, SNEGSKA (reference sequence). CDR3: CSAPLLGTQYF. Here the CDR3 DNA reads TGCAGTGCTCCGCTCCTGGGGACGCAGTATTTT.

CDR3 nucleotides: TGTGCCAGCAGCGAACGGACAGGGCGATCTAGCACAGATACGCAGTATTTT. Translation gives CASSERTGRSSTDTQYF. The chain is built from TRBV9 and TRBJ2-3; 8 bases align to TRBD1. The CDR3 spans 17 residues. J lost 0 bases, V lost 3 bases, and 9 bases had no gene match. Germline V gene data show CDR1 as SGDLS and CDR2 as YYNGEE.

A single count supports this clone. The chain carries TRBV4-1 and TRBJ1-1; no clear D gene. The CDR3 contains 15 residues. Germline V gene sequence: CDR1 MGHRA, CDR2 YSYEKL. V dropped 0 bases and J dropped 1 base, with 9 bases sitting between them. The DNA for the CDR3 is TGCGCCAGCAGCCAAGATCGGGCAGAGAACACTGAAGCTTTCTTT. It encodes CASSQDRAENTEAFF.

This sequence joins TRBV7-9 and TRBJ2-3; TRBD1 matches at 9 bases. The CDR3 extends over 14 amino acids. V gave up 4 bases and J gave up 4 bases; unmatched junction bases: 3. Germline CDR1 reads SEHNR; CDR2 reads FQNEAQ (reference sequence). CDR3: CASSSDRGPDTQYF. In nucleotides, the CDR3 is TGTGCCAGCAGCTCGGACAGGGGCCCAGATACGCAGTATTTT. Combining the CDR3 with reference TRBV7-9 and TRBJ2-3 gives the whole variable domain DTGVSQNPRHKITKRGQNVTFRCDPISEHNRLYWYRQTLGQGPEFLTYFQNEAQLEKSRLLSDRFSAERPKGSFSTLEIQRTEQGDSAMYLCASSSDRGPDTQYFGPGTRLTVL.

The CDR3 sequence is CASSDSLSRAKSQHF. Written as DNA, the CDR3 is TGTGCCAGCAGTGATAGTCTGAGTCGGGCAAAGTCCCAGCATTTT. The chain combines TRBV6-1 with TRBJ1-5; D is unresolved. CDR1 and CDR2 from the germline V gene are MNHNS and SASEGT. Trimming cost V 3 bases and J 11 bases, with 20 bases left between them. The CDR3 is 15 amino acids.

This rearrangement joins TRBV29-1 to TRBJ2-7, with TRBD1 matching 7 bases. This CDR3 is 15 amino acids long. V gave up 5 bases and J gave up 2 bases; unmatched junction bases: 12. Germline V CDR1 and CDR2: SQVTM, ANQGSEA. The CDR3 loop reads CSVTNYRDSPYEQYF. In DNA form, the CDR3 reads TGCAGCGTTACCAATTACCGGGACAGTCCCTACGAGCAGTACTTC.